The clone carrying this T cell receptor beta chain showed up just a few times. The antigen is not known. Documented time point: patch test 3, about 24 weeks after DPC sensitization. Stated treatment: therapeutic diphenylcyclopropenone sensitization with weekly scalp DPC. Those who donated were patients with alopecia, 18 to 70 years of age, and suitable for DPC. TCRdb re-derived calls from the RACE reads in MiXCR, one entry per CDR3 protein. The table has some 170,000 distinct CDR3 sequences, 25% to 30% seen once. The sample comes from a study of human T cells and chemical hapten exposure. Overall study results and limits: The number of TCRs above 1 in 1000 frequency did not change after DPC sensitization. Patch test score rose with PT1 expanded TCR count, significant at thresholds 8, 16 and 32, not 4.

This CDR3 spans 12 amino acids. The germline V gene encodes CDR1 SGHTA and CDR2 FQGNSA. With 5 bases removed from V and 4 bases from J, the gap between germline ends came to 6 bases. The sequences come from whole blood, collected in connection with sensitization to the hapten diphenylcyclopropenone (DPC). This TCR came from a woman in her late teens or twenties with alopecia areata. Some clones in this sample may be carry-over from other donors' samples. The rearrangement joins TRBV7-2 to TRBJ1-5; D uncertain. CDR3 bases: TGTGCCAGCAGCCGGGGTAATCAGCCCCAGCATTTT. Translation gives CASSRGNQPQHF.